This note documents a single TCR beta chain sequence. The sample comes from a study of shared clonotypes between healthy human individuals. Some clones are missing from TCRdb's copy, which holds only in-frame ones; the method was immunoSEQ multiplex PCR. This table holds roughly 2,500,000 clones, approximately 93% found once. The CDR3 has 14 amino acids. The V segment lost 5 bases and the J segment 10 bases; nucleotides outside the gene matches: 4. Germline V gives CDR1 MDHEN, CDR2 SYDVKM. This chain connects TRBV28 to TRBJ2-1, with 14 bases identical to TRBD2. The sequence was collected from a man aged 18 to 30 in good health. Some clones in this sample may be carry-over from other donors' samples. Sequencing was carried out using naive CD4+ T cells from PBMCs. Regarding subset: CD45RA+ positively selected. The CDR3 loop is CASSPWTSGREQFF. In DNA, the CDR3 is TGTGCCAGCAGTCCCTGGACTAGCGGGAGGGAGCAGTTCTTC.